This T cell receptor beta chain is from a study of control samples from healthy donors and cancer patients. CDR3 size: 18 residues. V was pared by 5 bases and J by 4 bases, with 12 bases of the junction left unmatched. Germline lookup yields CDR1 LNHDA and CDR2 SQIVND (reference sequence). Repertoires were generated with immunoSEQ multiplex PCR, while TCRdb's copy carries only in-frame clones and drops some. The sample holds fewer than 70,000 clones, about 90% seen once. The chain has TRBV19 and TRBJ1-3, with 12 nucleotides matching TRBD1. The clonotype originates from a man in his sixties with head and neck cancer. Sequencing input: PBMCs. Here the CDR3 reads CASSYHPGQGASGNTIYF. CDR3 coding DNA: TGTGCCAGTAGTTACCACCCGGGACAGGGGGCATCCGGAAACACCATATATTTT.